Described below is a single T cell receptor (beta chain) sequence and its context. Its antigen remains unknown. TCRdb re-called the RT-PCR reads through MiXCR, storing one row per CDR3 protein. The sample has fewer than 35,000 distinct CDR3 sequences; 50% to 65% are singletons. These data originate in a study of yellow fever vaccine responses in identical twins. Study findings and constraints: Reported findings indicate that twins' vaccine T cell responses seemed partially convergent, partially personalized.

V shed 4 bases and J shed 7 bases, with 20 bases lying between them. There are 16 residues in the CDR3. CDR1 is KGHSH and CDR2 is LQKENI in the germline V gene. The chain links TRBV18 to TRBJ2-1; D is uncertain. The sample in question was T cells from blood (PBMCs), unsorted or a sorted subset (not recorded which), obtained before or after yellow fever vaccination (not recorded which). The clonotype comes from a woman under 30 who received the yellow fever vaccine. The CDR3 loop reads CASSQTPDGLGNEQFF. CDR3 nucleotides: TGTGCCAGCTCACAAACCCCCGACGGTCTAGGGAATGAGCAGTTCTTC. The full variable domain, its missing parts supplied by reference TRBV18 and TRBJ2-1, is NAGVMQNPRHLVRRRGQEARLRCSPMKGHSHVYWYRQLPEEGLKFMVYLQKENIIDESGMPKERFSAEFPKEGPSILRIQQVVRGDSAAYFCASSQTPDGLGNEQFFGPGTRLTVL.